This passage covers 21 T cell receptor beta chains from one sample sequenced in a study of T cells in narcolepsy. TCRdb's table, derived via immunoSEQ multiplex PCR, lists solely in-frame clones and lacks some. The repertoire consists of about 15,000 clones, with about 85% occurring once and the leading ten covering 30% to 45%. The sequencing sample was made of memory (CD45RA-) CD4+ T cells from blood. The source of these receptors is a human donor in good health.

The DNA for the CDR3 is TGTGCCAGCAGTGACAGTCTACCTAGCACAGATACGCAGTATTTT. It specifies CASSDSLPSTDTQYF. V usage is TRBV6-1 and J usage is TRBJ2-3, with D hard to call. The CDR3 is 15 amino acids. Germline-derived CDR1 and CDR2 are MNHNS and SASEGT. V lost 3 bases to trimming and J lost 0 bases, with 10 bases between them.

V gene TRBV18 combines with J gene TRBJ2-1, with D unresolved. The V gene's germline CDR1 is KGHSH and CDR2 LQKENI. The CDR3 is 14 residues long. V was pared by 2 bases and J by 0 bases, with 5 bases between. CDR3 region: CASSPRSSYNEQFF. The CDR3 nucleotides read TGTGCCAGCTCACCAAGGAGCTCCTACAATGAGCAGTTCTTC.

The V gene is TRBV7-2, the J gene TRBJ2-5; no clear D. Germline loops: CDR1 SGHTA, CDR2 FQGNSA. The ends were cut back, 3 bases at V and 1 base at J, with 6 bases in the middle. CDR3 length equals 13 residues. The CDR3: CASSFRTQETQYF. CDR3 sequence (DNA): TGTGCCAGCAGCTTCAGGACCCAAGAGACCCAGTACTTC.

The sample holds one count of this clone. V usage is TRBV30 and J usage is TRBJ2-5; D not resolved. Germline V gives CDR1 GTSNPN, CDR2 SVGIG (reference sequence). V was pared by 0 bases and J by 5 bases, with 16 bases between. This CDR3 spans 15 amino acids. CDR3 coding DNA: TGTGCCTGGAGTGTCTCCGGAGCCCTGGGGGAGACCCAGTACTTC. This gives the protein CAWSVSGALGETQYF. Drawing the rest from reference TRBV30 and TRBJ2-5, the complete variable domain is SQTIHQWPATLVQPVGSPLSLECTVEGTSNPNLYWYRQAAGRGLQLLFYSVGIGQISSEVPQNLSASRPQDRQFILSSKKLLLSDSGFYLCAWSVSGALGETQYFGPGTRLLVL.

The rearrangement uses TRBV11-3 and TRBJ1-5; 9 bases are a match to TRBD1. The germline gives CDR1 SGHNT, CDR2 YENEEA. Unmatched junction bases numbered 9, after V lost 5 bases and J lost 1 base. This CDR3 has 17 amino acids. CDR3 amino acids: CASSLRRQGESNQPQHF. DNA for the CDR3: TGTGCCAGCAGCCTCCGACGACAGGGGGAAAGCAATCAGCCCCAGCATTTT. Full variable domain (outside the CDR3, taken from reference TRBV11-3 and TRBJ1-5): EAGVVQSPRYKIIEKKQPVAFWCNPISGHNTLYWYLQNLGQGPELLIRYENEEAVDDSQLPKDRFSAERLKGVDSTLKIQPAELGDSAVYLCASSLRRQGESNQPQHFGDGTRLSIL.

The J gene is TRBJ2-5, the V gene TRBV14; perhaps TRBD2 as D (6 bases). The end of the DNA is better explained by TRBJ2-7, so the J call may be wrong. From germline, CDR1 is SGHDN and CDR2 FVKESK. This CDR3 comprises 14 residues. The CDR3 region is CASSFGGSSYEQYF. As DNA, the CDR3 is TGTGCCAGCAGCTTCGGGGGTAGCTCCTACGAGCAGTACTTC.

This sequence joins TRBV7-2 and TRBJ2-5; unclear D gene. The germline gives CDR1 SGHTA, CDR2 FQGNSA. V shed 5 bases and J shed 3 bases, with 13 bases lying between them. The length of the CDR3 is 14 residues. CDR3 sequence (DNA): TGTGCCAGCAGCCTACTGGGCGGTAAAGAGACCCAGTACTTC. Translation: CASSLLGGKETQYF.

This clone was observed a few times. This chain uses TRBV6-5 with TRBJ1-1; tentative D call: TRBD1 (6 bases). With 0 bases removed from V and 1 base from J, the gap between germline ends came to 9 bases. The CDR3 has 15 residues. The germline CDR1 and CDR2 sequences are MNHEY and SVGAGI. The chain's CDR3 is CASSYSGQRNTEAFF. DNA for the CDR3: TGTGCCAGCAGTTACTCAGGACAGAGGAACACTGAAGCTTTCTTT.

The J gene is TRBJ2-1, the V gene TRBV4-2; 7 bases agree with TRBD1. The junction had 13 bases not matched to a gene; V was cut back by 0 bases and J by 8 bases. This CDR3 spans 17 amino acids. From germline, CDR1 is LGHNA and CDR2 YNFKEQ. The CDR3 loop is CASSQDFRDSSPYEQFF. The CDR3 DNA is TGTGCCAGCAGCCAAGATTTTAGGGACAGCTCTCCCTATGAGCAGTTCTTC.

This clone showed up just once. The germline gene is not matched at one end of the junction; a read error may be the cause. CDR3 coding DNA: TGCGCCAGCAGCCAAGATCGGGCTAGCGGGGGACCGGACTTC. Its translation: CASSQDRASGGPDF. The chain is built from TRBV4-1 and TRBJ2-4; 10 nucleotides line up with TRBD2. CDR3 length equals 14 residues. CDR1 is MGHRA and CDR2 is YSYEKL in the germline V gene.

This rearrangement joins TRBV6-1 to TRBJ1-1, with TRBD1 matching 9 bases. With 5 bases clipped from V and 6 bases from J, the junction kept 4 bases outside the gene matches. This CDR3 has 13 residues. The germline CDR1 and CDR2 sequences are MNHNS and SASEGT. This CDR3 reads CASSWDRVAEAFF. As DNA, the CDR3 is TGTGCCAGCAGTTGGGACAGGGTGGCTGAAGCTTTCTTT.

The chain carries TRBV6-1 and TRBJ2-1; possible D gene TRBD2, 5 bases. Germline V gene lookup returns CDR1 MNHNS and CDR2 SASEGT. The CDR3 consists of 13 residues. With 6 bases removed from V and 8 bases from J, the gap between germline ends came to 14 bases. This chain's CDR3 is CASSRRLGDEQFF. CDR3 DNA sequence: TGTGCCAGCAGCCGGCGTTTGGGAGATGAGCAGTTCTTC.

Here the CDR3 DNA reads TGTGCCAGCAGCGTAGAGGAGCGGGAGGGCTACAATGAGCAGTTCTTC. This translates into CASSVEEREGYNEQFF. J is TRBJ2-1 and V is TRBV9, with TRBD2 identical over 10 bases. Germline V gene lookup returns CDR1 SGDLS and CDR2 YYNGEE. CDR3 length equals 16 residues. V shed 0 bases, J shed 3 bases, and the junction held 3 bases outside the gene matches.

The count of this clone is one. The V and J genes are TRBV10-3 and TRBJ2-1; TRBD1 agrees at 11 bases. The junction had 7 bases not matched to a gene; V was cut back by 10 bases and J by 8 bases. Germline CDR1 ENHRY, CDR2 SYGVKD. CDR3 length equals 13 residues. Here the CDR3 reads CATLDRGRDEQFF. CDR3 sequence (DNA): TGTGCCACTCTGGACAGGGGGCGCGATGAGCAGTTCTTC.

CDR3 residues: CASTRGAGELFF. CDR3 bases: TGTGCCAGCACCAGGGGTGCCGGGGAGCTGTTTTTT. The chain uses TRBV6-5 and TRBJ2-2; D is possibly TRBD1 (6 bases). CDR3 length: 12 amino acids. Trimming shortened V by 7 bases and J by 6 bases, and 9 bases separated the two germline ends. Germline CDR1 MNHEY, CDR2 SVGAGI.

The V gene is TRBV5-8, the J gene TRBJ2-7; D is uncertain. The V end lost 0 bases, the J end lost 2 bases, and 9 bases lay between the germline ends. Germline values: CDR1 SGHTS, CDR2 YDEGEE. There are 14 residues in the CDR3. For the CDR3, the DNA is TGTGCCAGCAGCTTGGAGGGCAAGACCTACGAGCAGTACTTC. Residues: CASSLEGKTYEQYF.

V gene TRBV10-3 combines with J gene TRBJ2-2, with 11 bases identical to TRBD1. V was pared by 6 bases and J by 7 bases, with 4 bases of the junction left unmatched. Germline loops: CDR1 ENHRY, CDR2 SYGVKD. The CDR3 runs to 14 residues. The CDR3 loop reads CAISGTGGIGELFF. CDR3 in DNA: TGTGCCATCAGCGGGACAGGGGGAATCGGGGAGCTGTTTTTT.

Points on this clone: A junction end diverges from the germline sequence, so it may reflect a read error. The chain combines TRBV7-2 with TRBJ2-5; TRBD1 matches at 7 bases. Germline V CDR1 and CDR2: SGHTA, FQGNSA. The CDR3 is made up of 14 amino acids. The CDR3: CASSLERGPETRYF. As DNA, the CDR3 is TGTGCCAGCAGCTTAGAGAGGGGGCCAGAGACCCGGTACTTC. Supplemented by reference TRBV7-2 and TRBJ2-5, the full variable domain reads GAGVSQSPSNKVTEKGKDVELRCDPISGHTALYWYRQSLGQGLEFLIYFQGNSAPDKSGLPSDRFSAERTGGSVSTLTIQRTQQEDSAVYLCASSLERGPETRYFGPGTRLLVL.

This chain connects TRBV18 to TRBJ2-3; D is possibly TRBD1 (5 bases). Germline V gene sequence: CDR1 KGHSH, CDR2 LQKENI. V was clipped by 3 bases and J by 2 bases, with 12 bases between them. The CDR3 has 15 residues. CDR3 DNA sequence: TGTGCCAGCTCACCCGTGGGGCGATCCACAGATACGCAGTATTTT. This encodes CASSPVGRSTDTQYF.

V gene TRBV18 combines with J gene TRBJ2-1; D is undetermined. Per the germline V gene, CDR1 is KGHSH and CDR2 is LQKENI. CDR3 length equals 15 residues. V lost 4 bases, J lost 2 bases, and 12 bases lay in between. The CDR3 DNA reads as TGTGCCAGCTCACGAGTAGGAACCACCTACAATGAGCAGTTCTTC. This gives the protein CASSRVGTTYNEQFF.

In the case of this clone: The sample holds other DNA sequences that translate to the same CDR3. The genes are TRBV4-3 and TRBJ2-3, with 9 bases identical to TRBD2. CDR3 length: 16 residues. Trimming cost V 1 base and J 5 bases; bases outside gene matches: 7. CDR1 LGHNA and CDR2 YSLEER come from the germline V gene. The CDR3 reads CASSQGTGLARDTQYF. The CDR3 DNA reads as TGCGCCAGCAGCCAAGGGACGGGACTAGCAAGAGATACGCAGTATTTT.